This T cell receptor (beta chain) was observed in a study of regulatory T cells in long-lasting Graves disease. Findings and limits, study-wide: Newly diagnosed Graves' patients exceeded persistent ones in TCR diversity. TRBV28, TRBJ1-2 and TRBJ2-5 were favored in persistent disease.

Indicated time point: persistent/refractory GD, antithyroid drugs over 5 years with positive TRAb. RNA from PBMCs was the source of the TCR library. The diagnosis of Graves' disease used American Thyroid Association guidelines. The CDR3 spans 19 residues. V shed 3 bases and J 2 bases; nucleotides not matched to a gene: 14. The germline CDR1 and CDR2 sequences are ENHRY and SYGVKD. This clonotype was detected ten times or more. The antigen is undetermined. HTBI primers from iRepertoire and Arm-PCR of CDR3 regions yielded the TCR beta libraries. Authors' analysis steps: The identification of 62 TRBV and over eleven TRBJ segments was made across samples. TCRdb re-derived calls from the multiplex PCR reads in MiXCR, one entry per CDR3 protein. These V and J calls are TCRdb output, not the study's own analysis. The profile covers approximately 500,000 distinct CDR3 sequences, with about a fifth appearing a single time and around 7% taken by the ten largest.

This TCR was recovered from a female donor with Graves disease. The sample in question was peripheral blood mononuclear cells (PBMCs), obtained when the disease was refractory, from a patient treated with antithyroid drugs. The rearrangement uses TRBV10-3 and TRBJ2-7; TRBD2 matches at 12 bases. The CDR3 coding sequence is TGTGCCATCAGTGACAGTAGGACTAGCGGGATGAAGGGGCCCTACGAGCAGTACTTC. Translation gives CAISDSRTSGMKGPYEQYF.